Included here is one T cell receptor beta chain sequence, with context. Original processing methods: Junction-only sequences produced by ImmunoSEQ had no quality scores, so filtering differed. This table comes from immunoSEQ multiplex PCR, and its TCRdb copy is limited to in-frame clones, with some not included. That table furnishes V, J and clone size, whereas the DNA furnished D and trimming. This repertoire shows 2 million or so clones, about 95% found once; its top ten account for 0.13%. This CDR3 region has 14 residues. Germline CDR1 SQVTM, CDR2 ANQGSEA. Trimming cost V 8 bases and J 5 bases; bases outside gene matches: 12. The data derive from a study of shared clonotypes between healthy human individuals.

This rearrangement joins TRBV29-1 to TRBJ2-5; TRBD2 matches at 9 bases. Material: naive CD4+ T cells sorted from blood. Subset described: CD45RA+ positively selected. This TCR was sampled from a young man in good health. The CDR3 nucleotides are TGCAGCCACCCCGGCGGGGGGGCGAGTGAGACCCAGTACTTC. Translating it yields CSHPGGGASETQYF.